What follows are 14 T cell receptor beta chains derived from one specimen sequenced in a study of T cell responses to AZD1222 COVID-19 vaccine. Clones were read by immunoSEQ multiplex PCR, and TCRdb kept only the in-frame ones, dropping some. Among roughly 76,000 clones listed, roughly 89% were seen once. The sample consisted of peripheral blood, taken on day 0 of AZD1222 vaccination. These receptors were collected from an adult in good health.

The gene calls are TRBV7-8 and TRBJ1-4; D may be TRBD1 (6 bases). CDR3 length equals 15 residues. V was pared by 5 bases and J by 8 bases, with 18 bases between. CDR1 SGHVS and CDR2 FQNEAQ come from the germline V gene. The CDR3 loop is CASSQPTGLGEKLFF. The CDR3 DNA is TGTGCCAGCAGCCAACCGACAGGCCTTGGGGAAAAACTGTTTTTT.

The rearrangement joins TRBV12-2 to TRBJ1-4; the table's D call, TRBD1, has no DNA check behind it. TRBV12-2 is a recognized pseudogene. This CDR3 spans 14 amino acids. This CDR3 is CASDLGAANEKLFF. The CDR3 DNA reads TGTGCAAGTGATCTGGGGGCAGCTAATGAAAAACTGTTTTTT.

The chain employs TRBV9 and TRBJ2-1; D may be TRBD1 (6 bases). Germline CDR1 is SGDLS and CDR2 is YYNGEE. This CDR3 is built from 15 residues. V lost 2 bases and J 1 base, leaving 10 bases between the germline ends. CDR3 residues: CASSVRDISYNEQFF. The CDR3 region has the DNA TGTGCCAGCAGCGTGAGGGACATATCCTACAATGAGCAGTTCTTC.

V is TRBV9 and J is TRBJ1-5; 7 bases are shared with TRBD1. Per the germline V gene, CDR1 is SGDLS and CDR2 is YYNGEE. This CDR3 region has 14 residues. The ends lost 0 bases at V and 6 bases at J; junction bases unmatched: 3. In DNA, the CDR3 is TGTGCCAGCAGCGTAGCGGCAGGGGGTCAGCCCCAGCATTTT. It encodes CASSVAAGGQPQHF. The full variable domain, its missing parts supplied by reference TRBV9 and TRBJ1-5, is DSGVTQTPKHLITATGQRVTLRCSPRSGDLSVYWYQQSLDQGLQFLIQYYNGEERAKGNILERFSAQQFPDLHSELNLSSLELGDSALYFCASSVAAGGQPQHFGDGTRLSIL.

This clone was observed a handful of times. One end of the junction varies from germline; a read error may be responsible. This rearrangement joins TRBV7-3 to TRBJ2-7; the match to TRBD1 covers 7 bases. Germline loops: CDR1 SGHTA, CDR2 FQGTGA. The CDR3 length is 15 residues. The CDR3 sequence: CASSLTTGTAYEQYF. The CDR3 nucleotides are TGTGCCAGCAGCCTAACTACCGGGACAGCCTACGAGCAGTACTTC. Full variable domain (rest looked up from reference TRBV7-3 and TRBJ2-7): GAGVSQTPSNKVTEKGKYVELRCDPISGHTALYWYRQSLGQGPEFLIYFQGTGAADDSGLPNDRFFAVRPEGSVSTLKIQRTERGDSAVYLCASSLTTGTAYEQYFGPGTRLTVT.

The chain links TRBV7-8 to TRBJ2-7, with 9 bases identical to TRBD1. The CDR3 consists of 15 residues. Trimming cost V 4 bases and J 0 bases; bases outside gene matches: 4. Germline CDR1 is SGHVS and CDR2 is FQNEAQ. CDR3 sequence (DNA): TGTGCCAGCAGCTCTGGACAGGGGCCCTCCTACGAGCAGTACTTC. Translated, it gives CASSSGQGPSYEQYF.

This clone has just one count. V usage is TRBV25-1 and J usage is TRBJ2-7; tentatively, D is TRBD2 (7 bases). V was pared by 10 bases and J by 3 bases, with 19 bases between. The germline V gene encodes CDR1 MGHDK and CDR2 SYGVNS. The CDR3 is 14 amino acids. The chain's CDR3 is CATSAGADNYEQYF. The CDR3 DNA reads TGTGCCACCTCTGCGGGGGCCGACAACTACGAGCAGTACTTC.

The chain recombines TRBV6-5 with TRBJ2-1; a possible D gene is TRBD1 (6 bases). From germline, CDR1 is MNHEY and CDR2 SVGAGI. The V and J ends lost 6 bases and 4 bases respectively, with 16 bases between them. The CDR3 loop spans 15 amino acids. CDR3 nucleotide sequence: TGTGCCAGCAGCATAACAGGGCAGGGTTACAATGAGCAGTTCTTC. Translated: CASSITGQGYNEQFF.

The chain is built from TRBV18 and TRBJ2-3; TRBD1 agrees at 7 bases. V was clipped by 4 bases and J by 2 bases; unmatched bases: 9. This CDR3 is built from 16 residues. The germline gives CDR1 KGHSH, CDR2 LQKENI. The chain's CDR3 is CASSQPRTGNTDTQYF. In DNA form, the CDR3 reads TGTGCCAGCTCACAACCCCGGACAGGAAACACAGATACGCAGTATTTT. Full variable domain (remainder filled in from reference TRBV18 and TRBJ2-3): NAGVMQNPRHLVRRRGQEARLRCSPMKGHSHVYWYRQLPEEGLKFMVYLQKENIIDESGMPKERFSAEFPKEGPSILRIQQVVRGDSAAYFCASSQPRTGNTDTQYFGPGTRLTVL.

The chain employs TRBV3-1 (or the pseudogene TRBV3-2) and TRBJ1-6; perhaps TRBD1 as D (6 bases). Germline CDR1 LGHDT, CDR2 YNNKEL (reference sequence). V was pared by 2 bases and J by 5 bases, with 10 bases between. This CDR3 is built from 15 residues. The CDR3: CASSQFSGDNSPLHF. CDR3 DNA: TGTGCCAGCAGCCAATTCTCAGGGGATAATTCACCCCTCCACTTT.

The V gene is TRBV20-1, the J gene TRBJ1-2, with D perhaps TRBD1 (5 bases). Trimming removed 3 bases at V and 3 bases at J, with 14 bases between. The CDR3 sequence is 14 residues long. Germline V lookup: CDR1 DFQATT, CDR2 SNEGSKA (reference sequence). The CDR3 sequence is CSASYPGTDYGYTF. In DNA, the CDR3 is TGCAGTGCTAGTTACCCCGGGACGGACTATGGCTACACCTTC.

The chain joins TRBV5-1 to TRBJ2-2, with D possibly being TRBD1 (5 bases). The germline V and J ends were trimmed by 1 base and 1 base, with 11 bases remaining between them. The V gene's germline CDR1 is SGHRS and CDR2 YFSETQ. The CDR3 runs to 16 residues. CDR3 nucleotide sequence: TGCGCCAGCAGCTTGCGGCAGGGCGGGAACACCGGGGAGCTGTTTTTT. It translates to CASSLRQGGNTGELFF.

The gene calls are TRBV11-3 and TRBJ2-3; D remains unclear. The germline gives CDR1 SGHNT, CDR2 YENEEA. The CDR3 loop spans 14 amino acids. The V end was cut by 5 bases, the J end by 0 bases, with 9 bases between. CDR3 loop: CASSPTQSTDTQYF. CDR3 nucleotides: TGTGCCAGCAGCCCGACCCAAAGCACAGATACGCAGTATTTT. Variable domain in full (rest from reference TRBV11-3 and TRBJ2-3): EAGVVQSPRYKIIEKKQPVAFWCNPISGHNTLYWYLQNLGQGPELLIRYENEEAVDDSQLPKDRFSAERLKGVDSTLKIQPAELGDSAVYLCASSPTQSTDTQYFGPGTRLTVL.

This clone came up a few times. This chain connects TRBV6-5 to TRBJ1-5, with 8 nucleotides matching TRBD1. This CDR3 contains 14 residues. V lost 6 bases to trimming and J lost 2 bases; unmatched junction nucleotides: 3. Germline assignment: CDR1 MNHEY and CDR2 SVGAGI. CDR3 nucleotide sequence: TGTGCCAGCAGAGAGACAGGGGGCAATCAGCCCCAGCATTTT. Its translation: CASRETGGNQPQHF.